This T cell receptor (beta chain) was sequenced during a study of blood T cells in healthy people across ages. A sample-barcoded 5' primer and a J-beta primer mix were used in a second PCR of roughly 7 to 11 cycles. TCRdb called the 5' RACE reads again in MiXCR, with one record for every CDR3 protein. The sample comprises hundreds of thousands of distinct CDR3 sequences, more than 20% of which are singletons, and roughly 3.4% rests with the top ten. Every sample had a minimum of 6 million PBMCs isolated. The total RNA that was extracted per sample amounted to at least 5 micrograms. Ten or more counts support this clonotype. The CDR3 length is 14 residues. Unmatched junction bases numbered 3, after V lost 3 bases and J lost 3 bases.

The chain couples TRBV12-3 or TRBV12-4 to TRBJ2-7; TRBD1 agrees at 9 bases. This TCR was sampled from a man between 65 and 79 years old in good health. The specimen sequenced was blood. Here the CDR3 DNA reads TGTGCCAGCAGTTTCCCGGGACAGGGCTACGAGCAGTACTTC. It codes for CASSFPGQGYEQYF.